This TCR beta chain is from a study of T cells in Graves' hyperthyroidism and ophthalmopathy (dated by TCRdb to the late 2010s). As for the study more broadly: Peripheral blood samples were taken at the time of initial diagnosis, prior to any treatment. A discovery cohort of 95 to 100 patients, approximately 45 with Graves' ophthalmopathy and about 58 with stable Graves' hyperthyroidism, was used to find distinguishing TCR V-J signatures. The paper reports TCR Vbeta CDR3 sequencing of roughly 140 peripheral blood samples: around 45 ophthalmopathy, about 75 hyperthyroidism and some 17 progressor patients. After sampling, hyperthyroidism patients received methimazole starting at 30 mg daily, and ophthalmopathy patients received high-dose intravenous methylprednisolone. The 75 to 100 discovery patients were randomly divided into training and test sets at a 7:3 ratio. In about 6 Graves' hyperthyroidism patients, the study also compared T-cell repertoires from thyroid tissue with T-cell repertoires from blood. Whether ophthalmopathy could be predicted prospectively was tested in an independent validation cohort made up of approximately 19 hyperthyroidism patients plus 17 patients who later progressed to ophthalmopathy.

CDR1 and CDR2, looked up from the germline V gene (reference sequence), are DFQATT and SNEGSKA. The CDR3 has 11 amino acids, counting the end cysteine and phenylalanine. The entry retains the CDR3 DNA only, 33 bases that are in frame from base 1. The TCR beta CDR3 regions were amplified from the RNA transcripts. For the first round of RT-PCR on the TCR CDR3, the HTBI primer set was used together with the Qiagen OneStep RT-PCR kit. The libraries were constructed in a second round of multiplex PCR and then size-selected and purified. Libraries were sequenced paired-end with 100 bp reads on an Illumina HiSeq2000. The study's processing was this. SOAPnuke was used to process the raw data, with reads discarded if the reads contained adapters or uncalled bases, had a mean Phred below 15, or lacked an exact constant-primer or identifier match. High-quality paired reads were merged with COPE v1.2.5, and unique nucleotide sequences were defined as clonotypes. MiTCR v1.1 was used to align clonotypes to the IMGT TRBV, TRBD and TRBJ reference segments. The analysis was restricted to V-J combinations with a frequency above 0.0001, which together covered roughly 99% of the repertoires. A TCS score was defined as the ratio of F50 (clonal expansion) to E x V (chaos), with BLOSUM62-based TCRdist applied between CDR3 peptides within each V-J. Welch's t-statistics and random forest reduced some 510 V-J features to about 12, which were used in a naive Bayes classifier (R e1071). TCRdb reanalyzed the raw reads on its own, using fastp at Q25 for trimming and MiXCR for clone calling, and kept in-frame beta chains. Each CDR3 protein appears once, grouped with its most common genes and DNA. The V and J calls were not made by the authors but by TCRdb's processing. This sample comprises under 500,000 distinct CDR3 sequences, over 12% of them detected only once. Around 28% of the sample belongs to the ten largest clones.

Moderately to severely active disease, a Clinical Activity Score of at least 3, a NOSPECS grade of at least 4, and a duration under 3 months were present in ophthalmopathy patients. Patients with uncontrolled infections, other autoimmune diseases, pregnancy or lactation were excluded. Diagnoses were established on the basis of clinical symptoms, serum thyroxine and TRAb, thyroid ultrasound, and orbital computed tomography. Ficoll-Paque density gradient centrifugation was used to isolate PBMCs from under 11 ml of fresh peripheral blood. Trizol reagent was used to extract total RNA, and RNA quality was then checked on an Agilent 2100 Bioanalyzer. This clonotype turned up a few times. Its binding antigen is unknown. No base quality information exists; no much larger clone differs at one position. Findings and caveats that apply to the study as a whole: Sample size was not statistically predetermined, and blinding of investigators to group allocation was not performed. In cross-validation, a model built on a 13 V-J signature told ophthalmopathy apart from stable hyperthyroidism with 85% to 90% sensitivity and approximately 81% specificity, and in testing the same model reached 80%/75%. In validation, progression to ophthalmopathy was predicted by the model with 70.59% sensitivity and roughly 76% specificity, a median of around 6.5 months before onset. Most expanded thyroid clonotypes (frequency above 0.001) were also found in blood, which suggests that blood repertoires may mirror thyroid immune responses.

Sequenced: blood. The chain couples TRBV20-1 to TRBJ2-7, with the identity of the D gene unclear. This TCR came from a man aged 45 to 65 with Graves' ophthalmopathy. The base sequence is TGCAGCGTATCACCCCGCTACGAGCAGTACTTC. The translation is CSVSPRYEQYF.